This TCR beta chain was sequenced in a study of vaccination and CD4 T cells after COVID-19. Whole-study context: Post-COVID samples had a sampling time that fell a median approximately 93 days after diagnosis (range 35 to 161).

Sequenced with the Oncomine TCR Beta short-read assay was DNA taken from cultured CD4+ T cells. Via MiXCR, TCRdb re-called the PCR reads, giving one row per CDR3 protein. This table holds some 26,000 distinct CDR3 sequences, around two fifths found once. Note on this clonotype: Its antigen is not identified.

The CDR3 is 17 amino acids. V was pared by 0 bases and J by 0 bases, with 12 bases between. Per the germline V gene, CDR1 is SGHTA and CDR2 is FQGNSA. Time point here: late sampling 161 to 241 days after vaccination in a few convalescent patients. As to treatment: roughly ten-day PBMC culture with coronavirus spike peptide pools or control peptides (ViraFEST assay). Once peptide pools had expanded antigen-specific T cells, ViraFEST sequenced TCRs. The sequences come from CD4+ T cells from blood, cultured in vitro, collected about 7 months after SARS-CoV-2 vaccination. The origin of this receptor is a human donor who had recovered from COVID-19. The chain employs TRBV7-2 and TRBJ2-1; D gene uncertain. The CDR3 nucleotides read TGTGCCAGCAGCTTAGCGGTTGGCATGGGCTCCTACAATGAGCAGTTCTTC. Amino acid sequence: CASSLAVGMGSYNEQFF.